This T cell receptor (beta chain) was recorded in a study of blood T cell repertoires in COVID-19. Across the study: Researchers got acute and convalescent COVID-19 samples from the United States, Italy and Spain. PBMCs, B-cell-depleted T cells, or T cells provided the cDNA or gDNA that made up the material.

In the original processing: By means of reference gene primer amplification, nucleated cell counts were estimated. The method was immunoSEQ multiplex PCR; TCRdb's version includes in-frame clones alone and lacks a portion of them. D and trimming were read from the DNA, whereas the V and J calls and clone size are those reported in that table. The sample has around 170,000 clones; roughly 80% are singletons. This clone was counted between two and nine times. Specimen: peripheral blood. The sequence was collected from a human donor in a cohort sampled during active COVID-19.

In DNA, the CDR3 is TGTGCCAGCAGCCATGGCCTAGCGGGAGGCGACAATGAGCAGTTCTTC. Translation: CASSHGLAGGDNEQFF. This chain connects TRBV3-1 (or the pseudogene TRBV3-2) to TRBJ2-1; 11 nucleotides agree with TRBD2. The CDR3 is 16 residues long. V was pared by 3 bases and J by 5 bases, with 6 bases of the junction left unmatched. Per germline, CDR1 LGHDT and CDR2 YNNKEL (reference sequence).